Shown below are 16 T cell receptor beta chains from a single sample sequenced in a study of blood T cell repertoires in COVID-19. Sequenced by immunoSEQ multiplex PCR; TCRdb stores in-frame clones only, minus some. Among a few hundred thousand clones listed, 85% to 90% were seen once. The source material was PBMCs or T cells enriched from blood (not recorded which). The source of these receptors is a woman aged 18-29 years who had recovered from COVID-19.

The chain links TRBV5-1 to TRBJ2-3; weak D call: TRBD2 (7 bases). Germline lookup yields CDR1 SGHRS and CDR2 YFSETQ. CDR3 size: 15 residues. Deletions cut 3 bases from V and 4 bases from J, with 15 bases between. Here the CDR3 reads CASSWAGAGPDTQYF. Here the CDR3 DNA reads TGCGCCAGCAGCTGGGCGGGGGCCGGACCAGATACGCAGTATTTT.

The J gene is TRBJ2-3, the V gene TRBV7-9, with D maybe TRBD2 (7 bases). Germline CDR1 and CDR2: SEHNR and FQNEAQ (reference sequence). The CDR3 extends over 14 amino acids. V was trimmed by 3 bases and J by 4 bases, leaving 11 bases between them. DNA of the CDR3: TGTGCCAGCAGCTTGCGGGGGCCGGCAGATACGCAGTATTTT. Residues: CASSLRGPADTQYF.

The chain recombines TRBV27 with TRBJ2-2; weak D call: TRBD1 (6 bases). This CDR3 spans 12 amino acids. V lost 3 bases, J lost 14 bases, and 13 bases lay in between. Germline CDR1 reads MNHEY; CDR2 reads SMNVEV (reference sequence). DNA of the CDR3: TGTGCCAGCAGTTTTGGGGGCCCTGCTCTGTTTTTT. It translates to CASSFGGPALFF.

The chain links TRBV20-1 to TRBJ1-6; D not certain. This CDR3 region has 13 residues. V gave up 3 bases and J gave up 7 bases, with 10 bases separating them. Germline CDR1 reads DFQATT; CDR2 reads SNEGSKA (reference sequence). This CDR3 is CSASVSTNSPLHF. CDR3 nucleotide sequence: TGCAGTGCTAGTGTGTCTACCAATTCACCCCTCCACTTT.

The chain combines TRBV19 with TRBJ2-2, with 13 bases that match TRBD2. Trimming at V came to 2 bases and at J to 4 bases, leaving 7 bases not matched to a gene. Germline V gene lookup returns CDR1 LNHDA and CDR2 SQIVND (reference sequence). This CDR3 contains 18 residues. DNA of the CDR3: TGTGCCAGTAGTATAACTAGCGGGGGGGCCAAGATCACCGGGGAGCTGTTTTTT. It is translated as CASSITSGGAKITGELFF.

The CDR3 sequence is CASSPTGFQPQHF. The CDR3 nucleotides read TGTGCCAGTAGTCCGACAGGGTTCCAGCCCCAGCATTTT. V is TRBV19 and J is TRBJ1-5; 7 bases are a match to TRBD1. The trim removed 5 bases at V and 7 bases at J, leaving 5 bases unmatched. This CDR3 contains 13 residues. Germline lookup yields CDR1 LNHDA and CDR2 SQIVND (reference sequence).

A few counts support this clone. This chain links TRBV9 with TRBJ1-2, with D tentatively TRBD1 (6 bases). This CDR3 region has 15 residues. CDR1 and CDR2 (germline): SGDLS, YYNGEE. V lost 4 bases, J lost 2 bases, and 15 bases lay in between. CDR3: CASSLRTGFNYGYTF. CDR3 sequence (DNA): TGTGCCAGCAGCCTCAGAACAGGGTTCAACTATGGCTACACCTTC.

This clone has more than one count but fewer than ten. This chain links TRBV5-3 with TRBJ1-2, with 8 bases aligning to TRBD1. TRBV5-3 is an open reading frame whose function is uncertain. The CDR3 spans 15 residues. The junction had 8 bases not matched to a gene; V was cut back by 4 bases and J by 3 bases. Here the CDR3 DNA reads TGTGCCAGAAGCCCCGACAGGGGCTGTGACTATGGCTACACCTTC. It codes for CARSPDRGCDYGYTF.

The rearrangement links TRBV4-1 to TRBJ2-3; D might be TRBD2 (6 bases). This CDR3 is built from 12 residues. V gave up 8 bases and J gave up 7 bases, with 13 bases separating them. From germline, CDR1 is MGHRA and CDR2 YSYEKL. CDR3 sequence reads: CASAGFENTQYF. In DNA, the CDR3 is TGCGCCAGCGCGGGGTTTGAGAATACGCAGTATTTT.

This chain joins TRBV19 and TRBJ1-5; 8 bases map to TRBD1. This CDR3 is 16 amino acids long. Trimming at V came to 4 bases and at J to 0 bases, leaving 5 bases not matched to a gene. Germline CDR1 is LNHDA and CDR2 is SQIVND (reference sequence). The CDR3 region is CASSTGTGYSNQPQHF. CDR3 coding DNA: TGTGCCAGTAGTACGGGGACAGGCTATAGCAATCAGCCCCAGCATTTT.

This chain links TRBV24-1 with TRBJ2-3, with D possibly matching TRBD1 (6 bases). Trimming removed 3 bases at V and 0 bases at J, with 12 bases between. Germline V gene lookup returns CDR1 KGHDR and CDR2 SFDVKD. The CDR3 consists of 16 residues. In DNA form, the CDR3 reads TGTGCCACCAGTGATACCACAGGGCCCAGCACAGATACGCAGTATTTT. It is translated as CATSDTTGPSTDTQYF.

V usage is TRBV6-4 and J usage is TRBJ2-3; D is unresolved. The CDR3 has 12 amino acids. V was shortened by 4 bases and J by 9 bases, with 11 bases between the two germline ends. Germline values: CDR1 MRHNA, CDR2 SNTAGT. CDR3 sequence reads: CASSGNTGTQYF. The CDR3 nucleotides are TGTGCCAGCAGTGGCAACACCGGGACGCAGTATTTT.

The gene calls are TRBV11-2 and TRBJ2-1; 9 bases line up with TRBD2. The germline V gene has CDR1 SGHAT and CDR2 FQNNGV. V was clipped by 3 bases and J by 0 bases; unmatched bases: 6. The CDR3 is 17 residues long. CDR3 residues: CASSFPLRGGSYNEQFF. The CDR3 DNA reads as TGTGCCAGCAGCTTTCCTTTGCGGGGGGGCTCCTACAATGAGCAGTTCTTC.

There are a few counts of this clone. The chain recombines TRBV5-1 with TRBJ1-3; possible D gene TRBD1, 5 bases. V lost 0 bases, J lost 1 base, and 8 bases lay in between. The CDR3 sequence is 15 residues long. Germline CDR1 SGHRS, CDR2 YFSETQ. The CDR3: CASSLDAGSGNTIYF. DNA of the CDR3: TGCGCCAGCAGCTTGGACGCAGGGTCTGGAAACACCATATATTTT.

V is TRBV7-9 and J is TRBJ1-5; no clear D gene. CDR3 length equals 13 residues. V was trimmed by 2 bases and J by 4 bases, leaving 6 bases between them. Looked up from germline, CDR1 is SEHNR and CDR2 is FQNEAQ (reference sequence). The CDR3 is CASSLSGNQPQHF. The CDR3 DNA follows: TGTGCCAGCAGCTTATCGGGGAATCAGCCCCAGCATTTT.

The gene calls are TRBV7-8 and TRBJ2-3; a weak D match, TRBD2 (5 bases). CDR1 is SGHVS, CDR2 FQNEAQ, per germline. This CDR3 spans 15 amino acids. The V and J ends lost 4 bases and 1 base respectively, with 12 bases between them. In nucleotides, the CDR3 is TGTGCCAGCAGCTCAGAAGCGCGGGGCACAGATACGCAGTATTTT. It encodes CASSSEARGTDTQYF.